This TCR beta chain was sequenced in a study of Ad26.COV2.S vaccination and SARS-CoV-2 variants. Study-level results: For non-spike TCRs, breadth in vaccine recipients resembled that in placebo recipients.

Indicated treatment: roughly 20 received Ad26.COV2.S at low or high dose, single or two shots; roughly 5 received placebo; per-sample allocation not given. Collection of the samples took place on day 63 after the first injection of vaccine or placebo. Deletions cut 3 bases from V and 5 bases from J, with 22 bases between. Germline loops: CDR1 LGHNT, CDR2 FRNRAP. There are 17 residues in the CDR3. Points on this clone: The target antigen is unknown.

Profiled with immunoSEQ multiplex PCR; TCRdb holds only in-frame clones, not every one. Of a few hundred thousand clones in the sample, approximately 87% were seen once. The V and J genes are TRBV12-5 and TRBJ2-5; D is perhaps TRBD2 (6 bases). The sequence was obtained from a person between 18 and 65 years old who received the Ad26.COV2.S COVID-19 vaccine or a placebo. The input for sequencing was peripheral blood, taken in a trial of Ad26.COV2.S vaccine versus placebo. The CDR3 reads CASGLIGREWPFETQYF. In nucleotides, the CDR3 is TGTGCTAGTGGTTTAATTGGTCGGGAGTGGCCTTTTGAGACCCAGTACTTC.